The 2 T cell receptor beta chains in this list originate from one sample, sequenced in a study of blood T cell repertoires in COVID-19. The table came from immunoSEQ multiplex PCR; TCRdb's copy has only in-frame clones and leaves some out. The sample includes approximately 49,000 clones, 85% to 90% seen only once; the top ten take under 5%. Sequencing was done on a sample of peripheral blood. These TCRs come from a man over 45 with acute or convalescent COVID-19.

The chain couples TRBV5-6 to TRBJ1-2, with D uncertain. Trimming left V 4 bases short and J 0 bases short, with 7 bases between. The CDR3 totals 13 residues. CDR1 SGHDT and CDR2 YYEEEE come from the germline V gene. CDR3 bases: TGTGCCAGCAGCCAAACAGCTAACTATGGCTACACCTTC. Translating gives CASSQTANYGYTF.

The CDR3 protein is CASSQDQGSGYDRAYEQYF. CDR3 coding DNA: TGTGCCAGCAGCCAAGACCAAGGATCGGGATACGACAGGGCCTACGAGCAGTACTTC. The chain employs TRBV3-1 (or the pseudogene TRBV3-2) and TRBJ2-7; 7 positions agree with TRBD1. The CDR3 runs 19 residues. The germline CDR1 and CDR2 sequences are LGHDT and YNNKEL (reference sequence). The trim removed 0 bases at V and 2 bases at J, leaving 16 bases unmatched.